What follows are 8 T cell receptor beta chains derived from one specimen sequenced in a study of shared clonotypes between healthy human individuals. Only in-frame clones appear in the TCRdb table, and some are missing; sequencing was by immunoSEQ multiplex PCR. Among 2 million to 2.5 million clones listed, less than 95% were seen once. Sequenced: naive CD4+ T cells from PBMCs. The subset here: CD45RA+ positively selected. These receptor sequences come from a man aged 18 to 30 in good health. Some clones in this sample may be carry-over from other donors' samples.

V gene TRBV18 combines with J gene TRBJ1-5, with TRBD1 matching over 7 bases. CDR3 length equals 16 residues. Germline CDR1 is KGHSH and CDR2 is LQKENI. The V and J ends lost 2 bases and 1 base, in that order; junction bases with no gene match: 5. The CDR3 region has the DNA TGTGCCAGCTCACCAGAGGAGGGGGCGAGCAATCAGCCCCAGCATTTT. This translates into CASSPEEGASNQPQHF.

The chain joins TRBV9 to TRBJ1-2, with D unresolved. The V and J ends lost 3 bases and 7 bases respectively, with 13 bases between them. CDR1 and CDR2 from the germline V gene are SGDLS and YYNGEE. This CDR3 is built from 13 residues. The DNA of the CDR3 is TGTGCCAGCAGCGCCCTGACACGCTCTGGCTACACCTTC. This translates into CASSALTRSGYTF.

This clone was recorded a few times. The chain joins TRBV25-1 to TRBJ1-1; weak D call: TRBD1 (6 bases). The germline gives CDR1 MGHDK, CDR2 SYGVNS. The germline V and J ends were trimmed by 5 bases and 6 bases, with 16 bases remaining between them. The CDR3 has 14 amino acids. This CDR3 reads CASSPARGRAEAFF. CDR3 in DNA: TGTGCCAGCAGTCCCGCCAGGGGTCGAGCTGAAGCTTTCTTT.

The J gene is TRBJ1-1, the V gene TRBV18, with D hard to call. The ends were cut back, 6 bases at V and 0 bases at J, with 11 bases in the middle. This CDR3 is built from 14 residues. Germline V gene lookup returns CDR1 KGHSH and CDR2 LQKENI. Here the CDR3 reads CASSPAALNTEAFF. DNA of the CDR3: TGTGCCAGCTCCCCGGCAGCGTTGAACACTGAAGCTTTCTTT.

The rearrangement links TRBV5-1 to TRBJ1-4, with 7 bases matching TRBD1. The CDR3 runs 15 residues. Germline CDR1 reads SGHRS; CDR2 reads YFSETQ. J was trimmed by 4 bases and V by 4 bases; bases with no gene match: 7. This chain's CDR3 is CASSPTGEGNEKLFF. Here the CDR3 DNA reads TGCGCCAGCAGCCCTACAGGGGAAGGTAATGAAAAACTGTTTTTT.

On this clone: Other DNA sequences in this sample translate to the same CDR3. The chain joins TRBV11-2 to TRBJ2-7; D is unresolved. The CDR3 extends over 13 amino acids. Germline assignment: CDR1 SGHAT and CDR2 FQNNGV. V shed 1 base and J shed 3 bases, with 7 bases lying between them. CDR3 in amino acids: CASSLGLRYEQYF. As DNA, the CDR3 is TGTGCCAGCAGCTTAGGGTTGCGCTACGAGCAGTACTTC.

This clone was picked up one time. This sequence joins TRBV28 and TRBJ1-2; D perhaps matches TRBD1 (5 bases). CDR1 is MDHEN, CDR2 SYDVKM, per germline. V was pared by 6 bases and J by 3 bases, with 17 bases between. The CDR3 is 15 residues long. The CDR3 DNA sequence: TGTGCCAGCAGGCGGGACCGGACTTCCTACTATGGCTACACCTTC. It yields the protein CASRRDRTSYYGYTF.

The J gene is TRBJ2-1, the V gene TRBV5-1; no firm D call. The CDR3 runs to 18 residues. The V gene lost 0 bases and the J gene lost 2 bases, with 18 bases spanning the gap. Germline assignment: CDR1 SGHRS and CDR2 YFSETQ. DNA of the CDR3: TGCGCCAGCAGCTTGGCCGTATTCGGAGTGGGGACCTACAATGAGCAGTTCTTC. The encoded protein is CASSLAVFGVGTYNEQFF.